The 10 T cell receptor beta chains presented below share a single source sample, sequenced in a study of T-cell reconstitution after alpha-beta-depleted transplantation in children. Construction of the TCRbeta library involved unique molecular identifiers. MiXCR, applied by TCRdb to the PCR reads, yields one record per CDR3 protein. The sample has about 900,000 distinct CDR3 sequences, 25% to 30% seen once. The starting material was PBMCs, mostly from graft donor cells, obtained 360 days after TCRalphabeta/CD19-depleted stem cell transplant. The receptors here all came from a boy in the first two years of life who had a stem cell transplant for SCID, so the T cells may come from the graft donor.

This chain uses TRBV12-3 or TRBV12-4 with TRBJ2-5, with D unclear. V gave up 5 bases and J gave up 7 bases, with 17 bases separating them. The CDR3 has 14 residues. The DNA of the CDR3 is TGTGCCAGCAGTCTCCAGGAGATTGGGGTGACCCAGTACTTC. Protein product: CASSLQEIGVTQYF.

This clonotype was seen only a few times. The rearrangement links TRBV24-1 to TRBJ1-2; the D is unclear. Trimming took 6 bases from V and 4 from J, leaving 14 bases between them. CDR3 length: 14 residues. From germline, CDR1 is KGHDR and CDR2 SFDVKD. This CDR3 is CATSRAGVSYGYTF. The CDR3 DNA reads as TGTGCCACCAGTAGGGCAGGCGTCTCCTATGGCTACACCTTC.

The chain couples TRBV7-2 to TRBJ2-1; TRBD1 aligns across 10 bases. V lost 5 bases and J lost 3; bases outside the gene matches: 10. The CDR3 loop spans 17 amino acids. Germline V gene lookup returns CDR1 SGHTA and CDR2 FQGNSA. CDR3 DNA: TGTGCCAGCAGCCCCAGGGACAGGGGCCGGCTCTACAATGAGCAGTTCTTC. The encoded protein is CASSPRDRGRLYNEQFF.

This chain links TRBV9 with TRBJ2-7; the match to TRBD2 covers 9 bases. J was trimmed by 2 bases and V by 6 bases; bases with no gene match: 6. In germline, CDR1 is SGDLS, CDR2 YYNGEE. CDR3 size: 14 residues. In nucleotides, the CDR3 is TGTGCCAGCACCCGACTAGCGGATACCTACGAGCAGTACTTC. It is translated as CASTRLADTYEQYF. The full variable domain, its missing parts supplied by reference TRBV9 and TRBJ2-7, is DSGVTQTPKHLITATGQRVTLRCSPRSGDLSVYWYQQSLDQGLQFLIQYYNGEERAKGNILERFSAQQFPDLHSELNLSSLELGDSALYFCASTRLADTYEQYFGPGTRLTVT.

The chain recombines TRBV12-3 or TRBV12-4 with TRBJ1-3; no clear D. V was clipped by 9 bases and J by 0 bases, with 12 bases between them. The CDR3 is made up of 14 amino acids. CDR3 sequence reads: CASGVSGSGNTIYF. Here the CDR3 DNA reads TGTGCCAGTGGCGTCTCAGGCTCTGGAAACACCATATATTTT.

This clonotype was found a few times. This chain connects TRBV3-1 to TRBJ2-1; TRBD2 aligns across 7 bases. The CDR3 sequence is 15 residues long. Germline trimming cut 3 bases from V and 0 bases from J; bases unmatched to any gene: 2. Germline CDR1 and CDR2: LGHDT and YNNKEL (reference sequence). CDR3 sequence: CASSQGEGSYNEQFF. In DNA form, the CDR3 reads TGTGCCAGCAGCCAGGGGGAGGGCTCCTACAATGAGCAGTTCTTC.

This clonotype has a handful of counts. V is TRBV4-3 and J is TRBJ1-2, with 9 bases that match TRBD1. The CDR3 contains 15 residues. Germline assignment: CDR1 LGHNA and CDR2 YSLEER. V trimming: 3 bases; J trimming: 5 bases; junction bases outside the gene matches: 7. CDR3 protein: CASSQARGQGYGYTF. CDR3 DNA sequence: TGCGCCAGCAGCCAGGCCAGGGGACAGGGTTATGGCTACACCTTC.

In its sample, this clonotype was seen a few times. CDR3 amino acids: CASSYAGGGYTF. CDR3 in DNA: TGTGCCAGCAGTTACGCTGGGGGTGGCTACACCTTC. V is TRBV6-5 and J is TRBJ1-2, with D possibly being TRBD1 (5 bases). The germline V gene encodes CDR1 MNHEY and CDR2 SVGAGI. V lost 2 bases and J 7 bases, leaving 8 bases between the germline ends. The CDR3 length is 12 residues.

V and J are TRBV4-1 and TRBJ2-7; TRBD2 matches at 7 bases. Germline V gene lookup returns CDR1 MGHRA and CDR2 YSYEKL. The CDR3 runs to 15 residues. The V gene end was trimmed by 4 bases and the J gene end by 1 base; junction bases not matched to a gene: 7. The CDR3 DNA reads TGCGCCAGCAGCCTCGGGACTACCGAATCCTACGAGCAGTACTTC. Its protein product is CASSLGTTESYEQYF.

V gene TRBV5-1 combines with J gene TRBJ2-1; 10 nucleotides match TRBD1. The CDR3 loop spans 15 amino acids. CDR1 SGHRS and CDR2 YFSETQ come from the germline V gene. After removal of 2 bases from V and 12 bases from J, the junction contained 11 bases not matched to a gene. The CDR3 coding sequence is TGCGCCAGCAGCTTCGACAGGGGGCGCTTAATGTGGCAGTTCTTC. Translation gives CASSFDRGRLMWQFF.